The 32 T cell receptor beta chains below come from one sample, sequenced in a study of blood T cell repertoires in COVID-19. Clones were sequenced by immunoSEQ multiplex PCR, and TCRdb holds only the in-frame ones, with some missing. The sample comprises around 250,000 clones, around 82% of which are singletons, and roughly 8.6% rests with the top ten. Sequencing used peripheral blood. The source is a human donor in a cohort sampled during active COVID-19.

This clone was seen once. The chain uses TRBV7-6 and TRBJ2-1, with TRBD2 identical over 11 bases. The CDR3 consists of 17 residues. The germline V gene encodes CDR1 SGHVS and CDR2 FNYEAQ. Trimming cost V 2 bases and J 9 bases; bases outside gene matches: 12. The CDR3 loop is CASSLQIVLAGGGEQFF. CDR3 coding DNA: TGTGCCAGCAGCTTACAAATCGTTCTAGCGGGAGGTGGTGAGCAGTTCTTC. Complete variable domain (other parts from reference TRBV7-6 and TRBJ2-1): GAGVSQSPRYKVTKRGQDVALRCDPISGHVSLYWYRQALGQGPEFLTYFNYEAQQDKSGLPNDRFSAERPEGSISTLTIQRTEQRDSAMYRCASSLQIVLAGGGEQFFGPGTRLTVL.

J is TRBJ2-7 and V is TRBV6-5, with TRBD2 identical over 12 bases. The V gene end was trimmed by 6 bases and the J gene end by 3 bases; junction bases not matched to a gene: 3. This CDR3 comprises 14 residues. CDR1 and CDR2 (germline): MNHEY, SVGAGI. CDR3 loop: CASSGLAGHYEQYF. CDR3 sequence (DNA): TGTGCCAGCAGCGGACTAGCGGGACACTACGAGCAGTACTTC.

V usage is TRBV19 and J usage is TRBJ2-3, with TRBD2 matching over 8 bases. CDR1 LNHDA and CDR2 SQIVND come from the germline V gene (reference sequence). The CDR3 consists of 16 residues. Trimming cost V 5 bases and J 0 bases; bases outside gene matches: 7. Here the CDR3 reads CASSGIAGLSTDTQYF. DNA of the CDR3: TGTGCCAGTAGTGGGATAGCGGGGCTTAGCACAGATACGCAGTATTTT. The full variable domain, completed using reference TRBV19 and TRBJ2-3, is DGGITQSPKYLFRKEGQNVTLSCEQNLNHDAMYWYRQDPGQGLRLIYYSQIVNDFQKGDIAEGYSVSREKKESFPLTVTSAQKNPTAFYLCASSGIAGLSTDTQYFGPGTRLTVL.

The chain uses TRBV24-1 and TRBJ1-2; D is ambiguous. The CDR3 consists of 14 residues. Germline loops: CDR1 KGHDR, CDR2 SFDVKD. Trimming shortened V by 2 bases and J by 6 bases, and 12 bases separated the two germline ends. CDR3 amino acids: CATSDSVTGHGYTF. As DNA, the CDR3 is TGTGCCACCAGTGATTCCGTTACTGGGCATGGCTACACCTTC.

The CDR3 sequence: CASSAGQSSGNTIYF. For the CDR3, the DNA is TGCGCCAGCAGCGCGGGACAGTCCTCTGGAAACACCATATATTTT. The genes are TRBV5-1 and TRBJ1-3, with 7 bases lining up with TRBD1. Germline-derived CDR1 and CDR2 are SGHRS and YFSETQ. The J segment lost 0 bases and the V segment lost 4 bases, leaving 4 bases of the junction unmatched. The CDR3 contains 15 residues.

This rearrangement joins TRBV7-8 to TRBJ2-4; D gene unclear. The V and J ends lost 2 bases and 0 bases respectively, with 11 bases between them. The germline gives CDR1 SGHVS, CDR2 FQNEAQ. The length of the CDR3 is 16 residues. The CDR3 region has the DNA TGTGCCAGCAGCTTAACACTATCACTAGCCAAAAACATTCAGTACTTC. Its protein product is CASSLTLSLAKNIQYF.

J is TRBJ2-7 and V is TRBV4-1; 9 nucleotides match TRBD1. From germline, CDR1 is MGHRA and CDR2 YSYEKL. The CDR3 has 17 residues. V lost 5 bases, J lost 2 bases, and 13 bases stayed unmatched. This CDR3 reads CASSFRFGQGRTYEQYF. The CDR3 nucleotides are TGCGCCAGCAGCTTCAGATTCGGACAGGGGAGGACCTACGAGCAGTACTTC.

This clone was seen once. The CDR3 loop is CASSHQAQGIYEQYF. The CDR3 nucleotides read TGTGCCAGCAGCCATCAAGCACAGGGGATCTACGAGCAGTACTTC. The rearrangement links TRBV3-1 (or the pseudogene TRBV3-2) to TRBJ2-7; 7 bases agree with TRBD1. The CDR3 consists of 15 residues. Germline lookup yields CDR1 LGHDT and CDR2 YNNKEL (reference sequence). Trimming removed 3 bases from V and 3 bases from J; junction bases left unmatched: 8.

V gene TRBV6-5 combines with J gene TRBJ2-7, with 8 nucleotides matching TRBD1. CDR1 and CDR2 from the germline V gene are MNHEY and SVGAGI. The CDR3 is 14 amino acids. Losses at the gene ends were 6 bases for V and 6 bases for J; bases not matched to a gene: 10. In nucleotides, the CDR3 is TGTGCCAGCAGAGTCGGACAGGGAACGGTCGAGCAGTACTTC. It translates to CASRVGQGTVEQYF.

The J gene is TRBJ1-3, the V gene TRBV6-5, with 7 nucleotides matching TRBD1. There are 15 residues in the CDR3. The V gene end was trimmed by 5 bases and the J gene end by 3 bases; junction bases not matched to a gene: 7. Germline V CDR1 and CDR2: MNHEY, SVGAGI. CDR3 sequence: CASSRQGHGGNTIYF. The CDR3 DNA sequence: TGTGCCAGCAGTCGACAGGGACATGGTGGAAACACCATATATTTT.

V usage is TRBV5-8 and J usage is TRBJ2-5, with 11 bases aligning to TRBD2. The CDR3 has 15 residues. Trimming cost V 4 bases and J 0 bases; bases outside gene matches: 2. Germline CDR1 SGHTS, CDR2 YDEGEE. CDR3 sequence: CASSAGLADQETQYF. CDR3 DNA: TGTGCCAGCAGCGCGGGACTAGCGGACCAAGAGACCCAGTACTTC.

This chain joins TRBV19 and TRBJ1-5, with 7 bases lining up with TRBD1. CDR3 size: 17 residues. Germline V CDR1 and CDR2: LNHDA, SQIVND (reference sequence). V lost 5 bases to trimming and J lost 6 bases; unmatched junction nucleotides: 16. The CDR3 DNA is TGTGCCAGTAGTCCCACAGGGGCTGGGGGTAGCGGTCAGCCCCAGCATTTT. Its translation: CASSPTGAGGSGQPQHF. Filled out from reference TRBV19 and TRBJ1-5, the complete variable domain reads DGGITQSPKYLFRKEGQNVTLSCEQNLNHDAMYWYRQDPGQGLRLIYYSQIVNDFQKGDIAEGYSVSREKKESFPLTVTSAQKNPTAFYLCASSPTGAGGSGQPQHFGDGTRLSIL.

The chain is built from TRBV11-2 and TRBJ1-6; no firm D call. Germline CDR1 reads SGHAT; CDR2 reads FQNNGV. There are 15 residues in the CDR3. V gave up 2 bases and J gave up 0 bases, with 5 bases separating them. CDR3 coding DNA: TGTGCCAGCAGCTTACTACGCTCCTATAATTCACCCCTCCACTTT. It specifies CASSLLRSYNSPLHF.

This chain uses TRBV5-1 with TRBJ2-1; TRBD1 aligns across 9 bases. Germline lookup yields CDR1 SGHRS and CDR2 YFSETQ. There are 15 residues in the CDR3. J gave up 6 bases and V 2 bases, and 6 bases lay outside the gene matches. The CDR3 DNA sequence: TGCGCCAGCAGCTTAGGACAGGGGTTGATCAATGAGCAGTTCTTC. Translation gives CASSLGQGLINEQFF.

The chain combines TRBV10-3 with TRBJ2-7; 10 bases fit TRBD2. Germline V gene data show CDR1 as ENHRY and CDR2 as SYGVKD. The CDR3 loop spans 16 amino acids. Trimming took 5 bases from V and 0 from J; bases not matched to a gene: 7. The chain's CDR3 is CAISSTGTSVSYEQYF. The CDR3 region has the DNA TGTGCCATCAGTTCTACCGGGACTAGCGTCTCCTACGAGCAGTACTTC.

This chain links TRBV2 with TRBJ1-1; TRBD1 matches at 11 bases. The CDR3 has 12 amino acids. Per the germline V gene, CDR1 is SNHLY and CDR2 is FYNNEI. The V gene end was trimmed by 8 bases and the J gene end by 11 bases; junction bases not matched to a gene: 7. The CDR3 protein is CASLRTGGRAFF. DNA of the CDR3: TGTGCCAGCTTACGGACAGGGGGCAGGGCTTTCTTT.

The chain joins TRBV28 to TRBJ1-5; D call uncertain. The CDR3 spans 13 residues. The V gene's germline CDR1 is MDHEN and CDR2 SYDVKM. V shed 2 bases and J shed 6 bases, with 8 bases lying between them. The CDR3 nucleotides read TGTGCCAGCAGTTTACCGGTTTTTCAGCCCCAGCATTTT. This codes for CASSLPVFQPQHF. The full variable domain, its missing parts supplied by reference TRBV28 and TRBJ1-5, is DVKVTQSSRYLVKRTGEKVFLECVQDMDHENMFWYRQDPGLGLRLIYFSYDVKMKEKGDIPEGYSVSREKKERFSLILESASTNQTSMYLCASSLPVFQPQHFGDGTRLSIL.

The V call is TRBV18, the J call TRBJ1-4, with D perhaps TRBD1 (6 bases). CDR3 size: 15 residues. Trimming cost V 3 bases and J 8 bases, with 16 bases left between them. Germline V gives CDR1 KGHSH, CDR2 LQKENI. The CDR3 sequence: CASSPSGTQGEKLFF. In nucleotides, the CDR3 is TGTGCCAGCTCACCGTCGGGGACCCAGGGGGAAAAACTGTTTTTT.

The chain combines TRBV27 with TRBJ2-3; 8 bases align to TRBD1. This CDR3 is 15 amino acids long. J was trimmed by 0 bases and V by 4 bases; bases with no gene match: 3. Germline V gives CDR1 MNHEY, CDR2 SMNVEV (reference sequence). CDR3 amino acids: CASSSQGDSTDTQYF. The CDR3 DNA reads as TGTGCCAGCAGTTCACAGGGGGATAGCACAGATACGCAGTATTTT.

Only one count was recorded for this clone. The genes are TRBV4-3 and TRBJ2-3; TRBD2 matches at 12 bases. The CDR3 spans 19 residues. CDR1 LGHNA and CDR2 YSLEER come from the germline V gene. V trimming: 1 base; J trimming: 1 base; junction bases outside the gene matches: 9. CDR3 residues: CASSQGASGGARGTDTQYF. Here the CDR3 DNA reads TGCGCCAGCAGCCAAGGGGCTAGCGGGGGGGCCAGGGGCACAGATACGCAGTATTTT.

This clone has only a few counts. CDR3 loop: CASAGGYGYTF. CDR3 coding DNA: TGTGCCAGCGCAGGAGGCTATGGCTACACCTTC. This sequence joins TRBV28 and TRBJ1-2; D is undetermined. This CDR3 is built from 11 residues. Germline V gene sequence: CDR1 MDHEN, CDR2 SYDVKM. V shed 8 bases and J shed 4 bases, with 8 bases lying between them.

This chain connects TRBV5-1 to TRBJ2-3; 9 nucleotides line up with TRBD2. With 0 bases clipped from V and 6 bases from J, the junction kept 11 bases outside the gene matches. Germline V gives CDR1 SGHRS, CDR2 YFSETQ. This CDR3 comprises 17 residues. Written as DNA, the CDR3 is TGCGCCAGCAGCTTGGTACAGCGGGGGGCCCCGGGGGATACGCAGTATTTT. Translated, it gives CASSLVQRGAPGDTQYF.

Remarks on this clone: The sample contains more than one DNA sequence encoding this CDR3. The CDR3 DNA reads as TGTGCCAGTAGTGGGGGGGCCAAGGCGAGCACAGATACGCAGTATTTT. This encodes CASSGGAKASTDTQYF. The gene calls are TRBV19 and TRBJ2-3, with D possibly TRBD2 on 7 matching bases. Germline V gene data show CDR1 as LNHDA and CDR2 as SQIVND (reference sequence). The CDR3 sequence is 16 residues long. Trimming took 5 bases from V and 0 from J, leaving 15 bases between them. The entire variable domain, with the rest obtained from reference TRBV19 and TRBJ2-3, is as follows: DGGITQSPKYLFRKEGQNVTLSCEQNLNHDAMYWYRQDPGQGLRLIYYSQIVNDFQKGDIAEGYSVSREKKESFPLTVTSAQKNPTAFYLCASSGGAKASTDTQYFGPGTRLTVL.

The chain joins TRBV7-8 to TRBJ2-7; possible D gene TRBD1, 6 bases. The ends were cut back, 5 bases at V and 2 bases at J, with 13 bases in the middle. Per the germline V gene, CDR1 is SGHVS and CDR2 is FQNEAQ. The CDR3 is made up of 14 amino acids. CDR3 region: CASSRTDSTYEQYF. In DNA form, the CDR3 reads TGTGCCAGCAGCCGGACGGACAGTACCTACGAGCAGTACTTC.

The chain recombines TRBV7-9 with TRBJ2-7; tentatively, D is TRBD1 (6 bases). Germline V gene data show CDR1 as SEHNR and CDR2 as FQNEAQ (reference sequence). V lost 3 bases and J 2 bases, leaving 11 bases between the germline ends. The CDR3 sequence is 14 residues long. CDR3 nucleotides: TGTGCCAGCAGCTTTGGACAGCCAACCTACGAGCAGTACTTC. As protein: CASSFGQPTYEQYF.

This CDR3 reads CASSIRTGGEAFF. The CDR3, as DNA: TGTGCCAGCAGTATACGGACAGGGGGCGAAGCTTTCTTT. This rearrangement joins TRBV12-3 or TRBV12-4 to TRBJ1-1; 11 positions agree with TRBD1. The CDR3 spans 13 residues. With V trimmed by 5 bases and J by 8 bases, 4 bases remained unmatched.

The rearrangement uses TRBV5-1 and TRBJ2-2; the D gene is possibly TRBD1 (6 bases). Germline CDR1 reads SGHRS; CDR2 reads YFSETQ. The CDR3 runs 14 residues. Between the trimmed V and J ends, which lost 6 bases and 3 bases, there was a span of 12 bases. The CDR3 DNA sequence: TGCGCCAGCACCCGGAGACAGGACACCGGGGAGCTGTTTTTT. Residues: CASTRRQDTGELFF.

The chain combines TRBV11-2 with TRBJ2-1, with TRBD2 matching 7 bases. After removal of 8 bases from V and 11 bases from J, the junction contained 18 bases not matched to a gene. There are 15 residues in the CDR3. Germline V gives CDR1 SGHAT, CDR2 FQNNGV. This chain's CDR3 is CASGDSREGRSKQFF. In nucleotides, the CDR3 is TGTGCCAGCGGCGATTCGAGGGAGGGGAGATCGAAGCAGTTCTTC.

This chain uses TRBV27 with TRBJ2-3; D may be TRBD2 (7 bases). Germline-derived CDR1 and CDR2 are MNHEY and SMNVEV (reference sequence). The CDR3 loop spans 14 amino acids. The V end lost 7 bases, the J end lost 2 bases, and 13 bases lay between the germline ends. The DNA of the CDR3 is TGTGCCAGCAAGAGGGGGGGGACCACAGATACGCAGTATTTT. This translates into CASKRGGTTDTQYF.

The chain has TRBV27 and TRBJ2-7; possibly TRBD1 for D (7 bases). Germline loops: CDR1 MNHEY, CDR2 SMNVEV (reference sequence). The CDR3 is 18 residues long. Trimming removed 4 bases at V and 1 base at J, with 23 bases between. The CDR3 protein is CASSSPRSVAGGSYEQYF. The CDR3 nucleotides are TGTGCCAGCAGTTCCCCCAGGTCCGTGGCAGGGGGGTCCTACGAGCAGTACTTC.

The genes are TRBV6-1 and TRBJ2-3; D gene unclear. Between the trimmed V and J ends, which lost 3 bases and 0 bases, there was a span of 10 bases. Per germline, CDR1 MNHNS and CDR2 SASEGT. This CDR3 is 15 amino acids long. The CDR3 protein is CASSDRGRSTDTQYF. For the CDR3, the DNA is TGTGCCAGCAGTGATAGAGGCCGGAGCACAGATACGCAGTATTTT.

The V gene is TRBV24-1, the J gene TRBJ2-1, with TRBD1 matching over 9 bases. CDR1 is KGHDR, CDR2 SFDVKD, per germline. J lost 7 bases, V lost 3 bases, and 6 bases had no gene match. The CDR3 consists of 15 residues. CDR3: CATSDGTGFLNEQFF. For the CDR3, the DNA is TGTGCCACCAGTGATGGGACAGGGTTTTTGAATGAGCAGTTCTTC.